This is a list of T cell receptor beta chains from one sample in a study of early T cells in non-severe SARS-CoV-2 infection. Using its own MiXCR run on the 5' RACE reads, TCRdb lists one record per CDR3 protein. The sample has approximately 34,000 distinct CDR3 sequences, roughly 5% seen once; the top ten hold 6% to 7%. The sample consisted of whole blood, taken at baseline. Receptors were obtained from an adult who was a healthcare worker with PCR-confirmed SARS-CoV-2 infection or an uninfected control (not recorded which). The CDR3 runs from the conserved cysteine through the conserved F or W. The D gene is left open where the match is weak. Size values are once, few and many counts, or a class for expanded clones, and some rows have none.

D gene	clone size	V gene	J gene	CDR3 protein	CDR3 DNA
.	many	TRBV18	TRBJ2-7	CASSPSGQFNYEQYF	TGTGCCAGCTCACCAAGCGGACAGTTTAACTACGAGCAGTACTTC
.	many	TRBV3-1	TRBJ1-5	CASSGTPAQPQHF	TGTGCCAGCAGCGGCACGCCTGCTCAGCCCCAGCATTTT
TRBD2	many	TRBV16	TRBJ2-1	CASSQSRTSGGEQFF	TGTGCCAGCAGCCAATCTAGGACCAGCGGGGGTGAGCAGTTCTTC
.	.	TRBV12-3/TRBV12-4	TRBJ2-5	CASSTTAQETQYF	TGTGCCAGCAGTACGACAGCTCAAGAGACCCAGTACTTC
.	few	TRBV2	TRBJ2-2	CASNWGGNTGELFF	TGTGCCAGCAACTGGGGCGGAAACACCGGGGAGCTGTTTTTT
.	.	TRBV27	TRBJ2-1	CASTSMGGTNEQFF	TGTGCCAGCACCTCGATGGGGGGTACCAATGAGCAGTTCTTC
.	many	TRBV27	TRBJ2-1	CASSSSIHEQFF	TGTGCCAGCAGTTCCAGCATCCATGAGCAGTTCTTC
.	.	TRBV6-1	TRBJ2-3	CASSERGIDTQYF	TGTGCCAGCAGTGAAAGAGGGATCGATACGCAGTATTTT
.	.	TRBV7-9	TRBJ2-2	CASSLKVIHTGELFF	TGTGCCAGCAGCTTAAAGGTTATTCATACCGGGGAGCTGTTTTTT
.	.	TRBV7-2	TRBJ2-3	CASSSTTWGPLDTQYF	TGTGCCAGCAGCTCCACCACTTGGGGGCCGTTGGATACGCAGTATTTT
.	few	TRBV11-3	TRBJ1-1	CASSSSGWDTEAFF	TGTGCCAGCAGCTCATCTGGGTGGGACACTGAAGCTTTCTTT
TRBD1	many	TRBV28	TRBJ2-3	CASSFGQGAGTQYF	TGTGCCAGCAGTTTCGGACAGGGTGCCGGTACGCAGTATTTT
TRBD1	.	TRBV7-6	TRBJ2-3	CASSARTGGGDTQYF	TGTGCCAGCAGCGCCAGGACAGGGGGCGGAGATACGCAGTATTTT
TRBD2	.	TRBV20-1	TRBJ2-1	CSVLADNEQFF	TGCAGTGTCCTAGCGGACAATGAGCAGTTCTTC
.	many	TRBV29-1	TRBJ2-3	CSVVSRSAYAQYF	TGCAGCGTTGTAAGTCGGTCGGCGTATGCGCAGTATTTT
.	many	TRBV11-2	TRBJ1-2	CASSLVAQGGGYTF	TGTGCCAGCAGCTTAGTCGCACAGGGCGGTGGCTACACCTTC
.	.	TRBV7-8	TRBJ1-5	CASSRQTQPQHF	TGTGCCAGCAGCCGACAGACCCAGCCCCAGCATTTT
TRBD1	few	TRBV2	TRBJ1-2	CASVETGARAGYTF	TGTGCCAGCGTAGAGACAGGGGCGCGCGCTGGCTACACCTTC
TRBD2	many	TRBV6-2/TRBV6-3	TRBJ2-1	CASSIGLAGREQFF	TGTGCCAGCAGTATCGGACTAGCGGGACGGGAGCAGTTCTTC
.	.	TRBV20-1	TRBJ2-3	CSARDLRGSGGDTQYF	TGCAGTGCTAGAGATCTAAGGGGTAGCGGCGGAGATACGCAGTATTTT
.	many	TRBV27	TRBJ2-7	CASSLSNPGHYEQYF	TGTGCCAGCAGTTTATCGAACCCGGGACACTACGAGCAGTACTTC
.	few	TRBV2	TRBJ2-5	CASSEGRRQETQYF	TGTGCCAGCAGTGAGGGACGCCGACAAGAGACCCAGTACTTC
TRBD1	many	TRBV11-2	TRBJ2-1	CASSFDRGGEQFF	TGTGCCAGCAGCTTCGACAGGGGTGGTGAGCAGTTCTTC
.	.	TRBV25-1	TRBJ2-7	CASSETIGLAQSYEQYF	TGTGCCAGCAGTGAAACGATTGGGCTAGCCCAGTCCTACGAGCAGTACTTC
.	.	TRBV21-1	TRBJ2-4	CASSKRGQGQYF	TGTGCCAGCAGCAAACGAGGACAGGGGCAGTACTTC
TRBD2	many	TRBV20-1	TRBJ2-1	CSARDQGAGVGNEQFF	TGCAGTGCTAGAGATCAGGGAGCGGGGGTTGGCAATGAGCAGTTCTTC
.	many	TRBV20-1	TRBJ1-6	CSARDSGVDSPLHF	TGCAGTGCTAGAGATAGTGGGGTGGATTCACCCCTCCACTTT
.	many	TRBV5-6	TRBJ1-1	CASSLEREWNTEAFF	TGTGCCAGCAGCTTGGAACGGGAATGGAACACTGAAGCTTTCTTT
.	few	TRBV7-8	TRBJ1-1	CASSLVGKGTEAFF	TGTGCCAGCAGCTTAGTAGGGAAGGGGACTGAAGCTTTCTTT
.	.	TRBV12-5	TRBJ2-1	CASGYGQPVFF	TGTGCTAGTGGTTACGGACAGCCTGTGTTCTTC
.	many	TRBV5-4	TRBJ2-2	CASTPEAGGVNTGELFF	TGTGCCAGCACCCCCGAGGCAGGGGGGGTTAACACCGGGGAGCTGTTTTTT
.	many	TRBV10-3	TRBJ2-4	CAISESNPLNIQYF	TGTGCCATCAGTGAGTCGAACCCCCTAAACATTCAGTACTTC
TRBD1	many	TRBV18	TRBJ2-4	CASSPRTLRTGSENIQYF	TGTGCCAGCTCACCTCGAACCTTGAGGACAGGGTCGGAAAACATTCAGTACTTC
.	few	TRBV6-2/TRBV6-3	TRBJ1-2	CASDAPGVNPPRDYTF	TGTGCCAGCGACGCCCCGGGGGTGAACCCACCTAGAGACTACACCTTC
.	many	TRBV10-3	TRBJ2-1	CAISAQSEQFF	TGTGCCATCAGCGCCCAGAGTGAGCAGTTCTTC
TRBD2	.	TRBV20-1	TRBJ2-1	CSARLAGVNEQFF	TGCAGTGCTAGACTAGCGGGAGTCAATGAGCAGTTCTTC
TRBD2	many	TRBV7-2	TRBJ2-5	CASSLGTSGGQETQYF	TGTGCCAGCAGCTTAGGGACTAGCGGGGGACAAGAGACCCAGTACTTC
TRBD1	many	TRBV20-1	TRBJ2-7	CSARDWDRGYEQYF	TGCAGTGCTAGAGACTGGGACAGGGGATACGAGCAGTACTTC
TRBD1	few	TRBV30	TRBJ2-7	CAWSPDRGPYEQYF	TGTGCCTGGAGTCCCGACAGGGGCCCTTACGAGCAGTACTTC
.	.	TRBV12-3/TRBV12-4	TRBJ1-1	CASSLAHTQSAEAFF	TGTGCCAGCAGTTTAGCGCACACGCAGAGCGCTGAAGCTTTCTTT
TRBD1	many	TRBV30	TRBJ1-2	CAWSVGDSYYGYTF	TGTGCCTGGAGTGTCGGGGACAGCTACTATGGCTACACCTTC
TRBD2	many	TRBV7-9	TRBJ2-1	CASSTGLAVRHEQFF	TGTGCCAGCAGCACGGGACTAGCGGTAAGGCATGAGCAGTTCTTC
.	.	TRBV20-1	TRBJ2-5	CSAGRRAETQYF	TGCAGTGCTGGGCGGCGTGCGGAGACCCAGTACTTC
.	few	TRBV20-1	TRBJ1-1	CSASYENTEAFF	TGCAGTGCTAGTTATGAGAACACTGAAGCTTTCTTT
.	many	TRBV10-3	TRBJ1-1	CAIRSDPVLNTEAFF	TGTGCCATCAGATCGGATCCGGTACTGAACACTGAAGCTTTCTTT
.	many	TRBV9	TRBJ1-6	CASSGSSSLTYNSPLHF	TGTGCCAGCAGCGGATCGAGCAGCCTAACTTATAATTCACCCCTCCATTTT
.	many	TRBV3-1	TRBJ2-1	CASSQGRMGNEQFF	TGTGCCAGCAGCCAAGGACGTATGGGCAATGAGCAGTTCTTC
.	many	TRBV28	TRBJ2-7	CASLSKGGAGRYEQYF	TGTGCCAGCCTAAGCAAGGGTGGAGCAGGTCGCTACGAGCAGTACTTC
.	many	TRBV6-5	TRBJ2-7	CASSYGDKYEQYF	TGTGCCAGCAGTTATGGAGATAAATACGAGCAGTACTTC
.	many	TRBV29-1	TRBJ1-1	CSVTVNTEAFF	TGCAGCGTTACAGTGAACACTGAAGCTTTCTTT